Listed below are T cell receptor beta chains from one sample, sequenced in a study of blood T cell repertoires in COVID-19. Profiled with immunoSEQ multiplex PCR; TCRdb holds only in-frame clones, not every one. This sample has around 150,000 clones; 85% to 95% occur once, and the top ten carry about 5%. Source material: peripheral blood. The receptors shown here come from a woman aged 50 to 60 with acute or convalescent COVID-19. Each CDR3 is given with its conserved first and last residue. The D gene is left open where the match is weak. A row's size may be missing; if present it is once, few, many or a size class.

TRBJ2-1	TRBV30	NA	NA	TGTGCCTGGAGTGACTCTTACGTTGAGCAGTTCTTC	CAWSDSYVEQFF
TRBJ2-7	TRBV7-6	NA	TRBD2	TGTGCCAGCAGCTTAGACGTTCTAGCGGGAGGCGGCGAGCAGTACTTC	CASSLDVLAGGGEQYF
TRBJ1-2	TRBV3-1/TRBV3-2	once	NA	TGTGCCAGCAGCCCCGGGACATATATTATAGGCTACACCTTC	CASSPGTYIIGYTF
TRBJ1-4	TRBV10-3	NA	NA	TGTGCCACTAGCCCTGGAGGGAGCTTGAGAGAAAAACTGTTTTTT	CATSPGGSLREKLFF
TRBJ2-1	TRBV29-1	NA	NA	TGCAGCGTTGAAGGCCGGCAGGCTGACAATGAGCAGTTCTTC	CSVEGRQADNEQFF
TRBJ1-1	TRBV5-4	NA	TRBD1	TGTGCCAGCAGCTCCCCGGGACAGGAACACTATGAAGCTTTCTTT	CASSSPGQEHYEAFF
TRBJ2-6	TRBV18	NA	NA	TGTGCCAGCTCTCGCTCTGGGGCCAACGTCCTGACTTTC	CASSRSGANVLTF
TRBJ1-1	TRBV9	once	NA	TGTGCCAGCAGCGTTAACGCGGACAGGAACACTGAAGCTTTCTTT	CASSVNADRNTEAFF
TRBJ1-4	TRBV30	NA	TRBD1	TGTGCCTGGAGTACAGGGACAGGCTCTAATGAAAAACTGTTTTTT	CAWSTGTGSNEKLFF
TRBJ1-2	TRBV18	NA	NA	TGTGCCAGCTCACCTCCCGGTTTTGGCTATGGCTACACCTTC	CASSPPGFGYGYTF
TRBJ1-1	TRBV7-2	NA	NA	TGTGCCAGCAGCCCCCGGGGGGACCCCATGAACACTGAAGCTTTCTTT	CASSPRGDPMNTEAFF
TRBJ2-3	TRBV7-9	NA	NA	TGTGCCAGCAGCTACGCCCGTAAGGGGACAGATACGCAGTATTTT	CASSYARKGTDTQYF
TRBJ1-3	TRBV4-1	NA	NA	TGCGCCAGCAGGGCCCAGGGCAGCTCTGGAAACACCATATATTTT	CASRAQGSSGNTIYF
TRBJ2-5	TRBV6-2/TRBV6-3	few	NA	TGTGCCAGCAGTGGGCCTTATCGGGAGACCCAGTACTTC	CASSGPYRETQYF
TRBJ2-7	TRBV5-4	NA	NA	TGTGCCAGCAGCTTGGGGGGCAAGTACGAGCAGTACTTC	CASSLGGKYEQYF
TRBJ2-7	TRBV3-1/TRBV3-2	NA	TRBD2	TGTGCCAGCAGCCAAGCGGGAGGGGGTGGATCCTACGAGCAGTACTTC	CASSQAGGGGSYEQYF
TRBJ2-5	TRBV5-6	NA	NA	TGTGCCAGCAGCCAGGATGAGACCCAGTACTTC	CASSQDETQYF
TRBJ1-3	TRBV3-1/TRBV3-2	once	TRBD1	TGTGCCAGCAGCCAACTGACAGGGTCTGGAAACACCATATATTTT	CASSQLTGSGNTIYF